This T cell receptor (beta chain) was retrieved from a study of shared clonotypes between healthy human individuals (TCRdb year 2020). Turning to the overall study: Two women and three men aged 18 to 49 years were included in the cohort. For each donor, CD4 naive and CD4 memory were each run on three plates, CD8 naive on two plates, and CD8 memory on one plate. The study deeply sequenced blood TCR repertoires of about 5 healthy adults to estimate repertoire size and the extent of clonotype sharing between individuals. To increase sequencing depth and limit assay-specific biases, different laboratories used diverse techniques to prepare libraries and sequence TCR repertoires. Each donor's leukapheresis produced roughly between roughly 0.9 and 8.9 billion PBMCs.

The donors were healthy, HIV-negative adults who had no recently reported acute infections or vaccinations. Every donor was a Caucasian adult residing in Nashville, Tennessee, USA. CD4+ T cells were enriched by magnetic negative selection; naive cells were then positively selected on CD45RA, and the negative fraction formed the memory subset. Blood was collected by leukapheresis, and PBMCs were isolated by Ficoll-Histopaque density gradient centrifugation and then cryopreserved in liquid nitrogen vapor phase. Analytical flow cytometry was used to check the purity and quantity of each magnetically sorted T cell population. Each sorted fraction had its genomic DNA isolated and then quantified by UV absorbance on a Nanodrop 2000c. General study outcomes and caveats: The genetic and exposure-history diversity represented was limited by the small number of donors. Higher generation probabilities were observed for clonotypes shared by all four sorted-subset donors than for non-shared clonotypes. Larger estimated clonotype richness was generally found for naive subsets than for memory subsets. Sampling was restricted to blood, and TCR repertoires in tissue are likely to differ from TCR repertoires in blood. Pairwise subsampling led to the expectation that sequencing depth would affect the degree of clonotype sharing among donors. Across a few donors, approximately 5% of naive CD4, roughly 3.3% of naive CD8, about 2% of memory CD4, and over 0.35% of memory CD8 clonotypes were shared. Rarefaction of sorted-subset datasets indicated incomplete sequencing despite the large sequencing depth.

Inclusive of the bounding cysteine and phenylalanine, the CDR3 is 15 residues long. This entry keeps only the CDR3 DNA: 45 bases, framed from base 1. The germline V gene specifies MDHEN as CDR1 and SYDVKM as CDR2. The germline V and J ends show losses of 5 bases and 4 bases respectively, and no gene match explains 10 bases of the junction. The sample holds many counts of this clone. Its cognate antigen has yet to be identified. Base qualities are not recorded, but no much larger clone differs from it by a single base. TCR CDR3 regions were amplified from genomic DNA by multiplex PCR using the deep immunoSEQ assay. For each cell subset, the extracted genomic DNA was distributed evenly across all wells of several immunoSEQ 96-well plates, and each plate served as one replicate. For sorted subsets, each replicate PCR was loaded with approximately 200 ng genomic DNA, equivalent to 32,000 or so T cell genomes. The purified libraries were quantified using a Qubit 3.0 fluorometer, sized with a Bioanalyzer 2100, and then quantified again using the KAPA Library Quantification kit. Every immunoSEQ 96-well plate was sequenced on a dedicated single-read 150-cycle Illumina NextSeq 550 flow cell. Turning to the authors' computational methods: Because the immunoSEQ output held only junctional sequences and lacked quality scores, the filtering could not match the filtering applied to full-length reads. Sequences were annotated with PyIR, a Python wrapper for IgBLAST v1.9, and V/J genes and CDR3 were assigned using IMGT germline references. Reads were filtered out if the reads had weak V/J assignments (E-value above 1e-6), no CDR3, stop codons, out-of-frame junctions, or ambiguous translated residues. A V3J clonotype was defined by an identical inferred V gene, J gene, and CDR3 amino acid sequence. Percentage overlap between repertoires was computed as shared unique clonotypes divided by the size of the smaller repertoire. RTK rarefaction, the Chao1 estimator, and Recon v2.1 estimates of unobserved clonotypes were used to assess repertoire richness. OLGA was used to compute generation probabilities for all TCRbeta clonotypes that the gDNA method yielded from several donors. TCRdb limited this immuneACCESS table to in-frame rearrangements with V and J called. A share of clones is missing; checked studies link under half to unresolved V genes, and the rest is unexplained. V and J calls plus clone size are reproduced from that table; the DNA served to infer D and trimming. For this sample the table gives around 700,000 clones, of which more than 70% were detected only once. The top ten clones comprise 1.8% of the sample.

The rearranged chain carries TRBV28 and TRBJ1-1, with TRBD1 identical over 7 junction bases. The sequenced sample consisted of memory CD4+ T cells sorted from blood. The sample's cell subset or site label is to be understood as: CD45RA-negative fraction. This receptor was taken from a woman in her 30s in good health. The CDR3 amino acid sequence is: CASSPRGGGGTEAFF. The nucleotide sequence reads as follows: TGTGCCAGCAGTCCCCGGGGAGGGGGCGGCACTGAAGCTTTCTTT.